What follows describes a single TCR beta chain. Its antigen remains unidentified. Assay used: immunoSEQ multiplex PCR; TCRdb lists only in-frame clones, some missing. The sample contains approximately 69,000 clones, approximately 82% of which appear only once. This record belongs to a study of OX40 agonist ivuxolimab in advanced cancers. In the study overall: Subjects had a mean age of roughly 57 years, with a range of 23 to 79; around 80% were male. The study reported partial responses in three patients: one hepatocellular carcinoma, two cutaneous melanoma. Study-level results: Which antigen the expanded peripheral T cells recognized is unknown. Within 6 weeks, CD4+ and CD8+ blood T cells expanded clonally at 0.1 to 3.0 mg/kg.

Trimming took off 0 bases at V and 7 bases at J, with 13 bases between the two ends. The germline CDR1 and CDR2 sequences are SEHNR and FQNEAQ (reference sequence). The CDR3 totals 15 residues. This receptor was obtained from an adult with an advanced solid tumor such as melanoma, head and neck, liver or kidney cancer. Sequenced here: CD4+ or CD8+ T cells sorted from blood, sampled in a trial of the OX40 agonist ivuxolimab. This chain links TRBV7-9 with TRBJ2-1, with a possible D match to TRBD2 (5 bases). DNA for the CDR3: TGTGCCAGCAGCTTAGCGCTGGCTAGCATTAATGAGCAGTTCTTC. As protein: CASSLALASINEQFF.